These 2 T cell receptor beta chains share one sample of origin, sequenced in a study of shared clonotypes between healthy human individuals (dated by TCRdb to the early 2020s). Receptor amplification or capture employed the immunoSEQ multiplex PCR assay. This is the immuneACCESS table as TCRdb keeps it, with only in-frame sequences that have V and J called. A part of the clones is gone; compared with another copy, unresolved V genes explain less than half, and the rest is unexplained. The table for this sample lists about 2.2 million clones; approximately 94% of them were counted only once. Of the sample, about 1.5% falls within the top ten clones. For the CD8 naive samples, CD45RO-negative cells were positively selected for CCR7, yielding a CD45RA+CCR7+ population from which TemRA cells were excluded. The sample was naive CD8+ T cells from PBMCs. According to the study, the label for this sample's cell subset or site signals: CD45RA+CCR7+. These receptors all stem from a man between 18 and 29 years old in good health. Some clones in this sample may be carry-over from other donors' samples.

The rearrangement links TRBV28 to TRBJ2-5, with a possible D match to TRBD1 (5 bases). Germline values: CDR1 MDHEN, CDR2 SYDVKM. The V end was cut by 3 bases, the J end by 1 base, with 18 bases between. The CDR3 has 17 residues. For the CDR3, the DNA is TGTGCCAGCAGTTTCCCCACACAGGCGCCCTTCCAAGAGACCCAGTACTTC. It encodes CASSFPTQAPFQETQYF.

J is TRBJ2-7 and V is TRBV29-1; either TRBD1 or TRBD2 may supply D (5 bases each). The germline V gene encodes CDR1 SQVTM and CDR2 ANQGSEA. The CDR3 runs 14 residues. Between the trimmed V and J ends, which lost 3 bases and 0 bases, there was a span of 12 bases. CDR3 in DNA: TGCAGCGTTGATAGGGACGGAATCTCCTACGAGCAGTACTTC. Residues: CSVDRDGISYEQYF.